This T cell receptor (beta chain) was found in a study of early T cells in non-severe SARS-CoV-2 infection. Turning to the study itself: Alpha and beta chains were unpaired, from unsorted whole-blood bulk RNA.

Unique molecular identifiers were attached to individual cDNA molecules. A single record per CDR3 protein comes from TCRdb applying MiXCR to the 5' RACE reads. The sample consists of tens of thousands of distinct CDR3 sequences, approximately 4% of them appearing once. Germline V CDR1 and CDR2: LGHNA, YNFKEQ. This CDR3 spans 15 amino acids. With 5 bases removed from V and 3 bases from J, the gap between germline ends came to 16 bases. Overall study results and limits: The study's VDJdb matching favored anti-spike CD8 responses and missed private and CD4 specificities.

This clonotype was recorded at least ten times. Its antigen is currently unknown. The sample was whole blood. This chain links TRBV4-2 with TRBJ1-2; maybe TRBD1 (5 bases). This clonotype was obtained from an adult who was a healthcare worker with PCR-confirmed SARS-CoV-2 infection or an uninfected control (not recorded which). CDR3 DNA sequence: TGTGCCAGCAGCGGCCACTCGACAGCGGACTATGGCTACACCTTC. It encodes CASSGHSTADYGYTF.